This T cell receptor (beta chain) comes out of a study of PD-L1 blockade in urothelial cancer. Study as a whole: Enrolled patients had been treated previously with 0 to 3 chemotherapy regimens.

Concerning this clone: One end of the junction fails to match germline, which may point to a read error.

Specified time point: pretreatment peripheral blood. The cohort comprised individuals with locally advanced or metastatic urothelial carcinoma. The germline gives CDR1 SSHAT, CDR2 FNYEAQ (reference sequence). CDR3 size: 14 residues. Sequenced by immunoSEQ multiplex PCR; TCRdb stores in-frame clones only, minus some. The sample consists of around 130,000 clones, 65% to 85% of them appearing once. The chain is built from TRBV7-7 and TRBJ2-1; 10 positions match TRBD2. Sequences were derived from PBMCs, sampled around atezolizumab (anti-PD-L1) treatment. This clonotype was sampled from a man aged 45 to 65 with urothelial cancer. The CDR3 reads CASSSSGRAGEQFF. The CDR3 DNA reads as TGTGCTAGCAGCTCCAGCGGGAGGGCCGGTGAGCAGTTCTTC.